This is a list of T cell receptor beta chains from one sample in a study of T-cell memory formation after mild COVID-19. A single record per CDR3 protein comes from TCRdb applying MiXCR to the 5' RACE reads. The table lists about 190,000 distinct CDR3 sequences, about 16% of them singletons. Sequencing was performed on PBMCs or a T cell subset sorted from them (not recorded which). The receptor set was obtained from an adult woman who had mild COVID-19 (a few samples of this study predate the infection). Cell type and time point are not known. Each CDR3 is given with its conserved first and last residue. The D gene is left open where the match is weak. Part of the rows lack a size; the others show once, few, many or a class for expanded clones.

d_call	clone_size	cdr3_length	v_call	j_call	cdr3_aa	cdr3_nt
-	few	15	TRBV4-1	TRBJ2-3	CASSQDPTATDTQYF	TGCGCCAGCAGCCAAGATCCTACAGCGACAGATACGCAGTATTTT
-	-	13	TRBV5-1	TRBJ1-1	CASNPGAETEAFF	TGCGCCAGCAACCCGGGGGCAGAGACTGAAGCTTTCTTT
TRBD1	few	16	TRBV7-9	TRBJ2-7	CASSPKGQGASYEQYF	TGTGCCAGCAGCCCAAAGGGACAGGGGGCTTCCTACGAGCAGTACTTC
-	-	12	TRBV12-3/TRBV12-4	TRBJ1-6	CASRITNSPLHF	TGTGCCAGCAGAATAACTAATTCACCCCTCCACTTT
-	-	13	TRBV10-3	TRBJ1-4	CAISEVLEEKLFF	TGTGCCATCAGTGAAGTCTTAGAAGAAAAACTGTTTTTT
TRBD2	many	20	TRBV7-8	TRBJ2-6	CASSSLRLGTSGSGANVLTF	TGTGCCAGCAGCTCTTTACGACTCGGGACTAGCGGCTCTGGGGCCAACGTCCTGACTTTC
-	few	13	TRBV29-1	TRBJ2-2	CSVEVPESGELFF	TGCAGCGTTGAAGTCCCAGAGTCCGGGGAGCTGTTTTTT
-	few	17	TRBV12-3/TRBV12-4	TRBJ2-7	CASSLDSRDTPSYEQYF	TGTGCCAGCAGTTTGGATAGCCGGGACACGCCTTCCTACGAGCAGTACTTC
TRBD2	few	16	TRBV6-5	TRBJ2-7	CASSPSGLAGTYEQYF	TGTGCCAGCAGCCCATCGGGACTAGCGGGGACCTACGAGCAGTACTTC
-	few	13	TRBV12-3/TRBV12-4	TRBJ1-2	CASSPTGFYGYTF	TGTGCCAGCAGTCCAACAGGATTCTATGGCTACACCTTC
TRBD1	few	16	TRBV7-9	TRBJ2-3	CASSLGTGVTTDTQYF	TGTGCCAGCAGCCTCGGGACAGGGGTAACCACAGATACGCAGTATTTT
-	many	15	TRBV10-3	TRBJ1-1	CAISEKGQENTEAFF	TGTGCCATCAGTGAAAAGGGGCAGGAGAACACTGAAGCTTTCTTT
TRBD1	-	15	TRBV7-8	TRBJ1-1	CASSLQQGAHTEAFF	TGTGCCAGCAGTCTTCAGCAGGGGGCACACACTGAAGCTTTCTTT
-	few	12	TRBV6-6	TRBJ1-4	CATRTYDEKLFF	TGTGCCACCAGGACGTATGATGAAAAACTGTTTTTT
TRBD2	few	15	TRBV10-3	TRBJ2-1	CAISPSGSSYNEQFF	TGTGCCATCAGTCCTAGCGGGAGCTCCTACAATGAGCAGTTCTTC
-	many	12	TRBV27	TRBJ2-7	CASSTRSGEQYF	TGTGCCAGCAGTACGCGGAGTGGCGAGCAGTACTTC
TRBD2	few	14	TRBV12-3/TRBV12-4	TRBJ2-2	CASSPASGTGELFF	TGTGCCAGCAGTCCCGCTAGCGGTACCGGGGAGCTGTTTTTT
-	few	14	TRBV12-3/TRBV12-4	TRBJ1-6	CASSFGQLHSPLHF	TGTGCCAGCAGTTTTGGACAGCTACATTCACCCCTCCACTTT
-	-	13	TRBV4-3	TRBJ2-3	CASSQNAPDTQYF	TGCGCCAGCAGCCAAAACGCGCCAGATACGCAGTATTTT
-	many	14	TRBV12-3/TRBV12-4	TRBJ2-7	CASTPQGRPREQYF	TGTGCCAGCACCCCGCAGGGACGGCCGAGGGAGCAGTACTTC
-	few	15	TRBV7-8	TRBJ2-1	CASSLDWQVRYEQFF	TGTGCCAGCAGCTTAGACTGGCAAGTACGCTATGAGCAGTTCTTC
-	-	17	TRBV6-5	TRBJ1-2	CASSLSSGSGTNYGYTF	TGTGCCAGCAGTCTCAGTTCGGGCTCGGGGACTAACTATGGCTACACCTTC
-	-	14	TRBV19	TRBJ1-2	CASRRAESTGGYTF	TGTGCCAGTCGCCGGGCAGAGTCAACGGGAGGCTACACCTTC